This is a list of T cell receptor beta chains from one sample in a study of neurological immune-mediated disorders. TCRdb redid the calling of the 5' RACE reads with MiXCR, one entry per CDR3 protein. This table has fewer than 40,000 distinct CDR3 sequences, 13% appearing once. Sequenced sample: CD4+ T cells from blood. The receptor source for this set is a female donor with HTLV-1-associated myelopathy (HAM/TSP). CDR3s include the opening cysteine and the closing phenylalanine or tryptophan. D genes are given only for firm matches. Clone size, where shown, is once, few, many, or a class for clones that have expanded.

D gene | J gene | clone size | V gene | CDR3 protein | CDR3 DNA
TRBD1 | TRBJ2-2 | few | TRBV6-6 | CASSSGGAPGELFF | TGTGCCAGCAGTTCAGGGGGCGCCCCCGGGGAGCTGTTTTTT
NA | TRBJ1-2 | many | TRBV3-1 | CASSQSSGGYTF | TGTGCCAGCAGCCAATCCTCTGGTGGCTACACCTTC
NA | TRBJ2-1 | many | TRBV11-2 | CASSEGLTHSSYNEQFF | TGTGCCAGCAGCGAAGGACTAACTCATAGCTCCTACAATGAGCAGTTCTTC
TRBD2 | TRBJ2-1 | many | TRBV7-9 | CASSSRTSGRMSSYNEQFF | TGTGCCAGCAGCTCCAGGACTAGCGGGAGGATGAGCTCCTACAATGAGCAGTTCTTC
TRBD1 | TRBJ2-2 | many | TRBV12-3/TRBV12-4 | CASRPGGRLPGELFF | TGTGCCAGCAGACCAGGGGGCAGACTTCCCGGGGAGCTGTTTTTT
TRBD1 | TRBJ1-4 | many | TRBV14 | CASSPGQGWINEKLFF | TGTGCCAGCAGCCCAGGACAGGGCTGGATTAATGAAAAACTGTTTTTT
NA | TRBJ1-1 | NA | TRBV11-2 | CASNGEGETEAFF | TGTGCCAGCAATGGGGAGGGTGAAACTGAAGCTTTCTTT
NA | TRBJ1-1 | many | TRBV6-5 | CASEGSVGTEAFF | TGTGCCAGCGAGGGTTCGGTGGGCACTGAAGCTTTCTTT
NA | TRBJ2-2 | NA | TRBV20-1 | CSATHGQLTGELFF | TGCAGTGCTACGCATGGACAGCTCACCGGGGAGCTGTTTTTT
NA | TRBJ1-3 | medium-sized | TRBV5-1 | CASSLEGSGNTIYF | TGCGCCAGCAGCTTGGAAGGGTCTGGAAACACCATATATTTT
NA | TRBJ2-1 | many | TRBV29-1 | CSVVVSEQFF | TGCAGCGTTGTGGTCAGTGAGCAGTTCTTC
NA | TRBJ1-3 | many | TRBV18 | CASSPAGKIGNTIYF | TGTGCCAGCTCACCAGCGGGGAAAATTGGAAACACCATATATTTT
TRBD2 | TRBJ2-5 | medium-sized | TRBV9 | CASSPSGGQETQYF | TGTGCCAGCAGCCCCAGCGGGGGACAAGAGACCCAGTACTTC
TRBD2 | TRBJ2-1 | many | TRBV6-5 | CASSYSGGAYNEQFF | TGTGCCAGCAGCTATAGCGGGGGGGCCTACAATGAGCAGTTCTTC
TRBD2 | TRBJ2-3 | few | TRBV19 | CASTPRGASGGDTQYF | TGTGCCAGTACCCCTAGAGGGGCTAGCGGGGGAGATACGCAGTATTTT
NA | TRBJ2-7 | many | TRBV10-3 | CAIVLGQGDFVYEQYF | TGTGCCATCGTTCTAGGTCAGGGGGACTTTGTCTACGAGCAGTACTTC
TRBD2 | TRBJ2-7 | many | TRBV7-8 | CASSRGLAGVEEQYF | TGTGCCAGCAGCCGGGGGCTAGCGGGAGTGGAAGAGCAGTACTTC
NA | TRBJ1-3 | many | TRBV18 | CASERDNSGNTIYF | TGTGCCAGCGAACGGGACAACTCTGGAAACACCATATATTTT
TRBD1 | TRBJ1-6 | many | TRBV20-1 | CSARVQGGNSPLHF | TGCAGTGCTAGAGTACAGGGGGGTAATTCACCCCTCCACTTT
NA | TRBJ1-1 | many | TRBV18 | CASSPPGGTRLNTEAFF | TGTGCCAGCTCACCCCCAGGCGGGACACGACTGAACACTGAAGCTTTCTTT
NA | TRBJ1-4 | many | TRBV2 | CASSADSGVSEKLFF | TGTGCCAGCAGTGCGGACAGTGGGGTTAGTGAAAAACTGTTTTTT
TRBD1 | TRBJ1-2 | many | TRBV7-9 | CASSSHRGQDYGYTF | TGTGCCAGCAGCTCGCACAGGGGGCAGGACTATGGCTACACCTTC
NA | TRBJ1-6 | many | TRBV21-1 | CASSKTGSGYNSPLHF | TGTGCCAGCAGCAAAACCGGCTCAGGTTATAATTCACCCCTCCACTTT
NA | TRBJ1-2 | many | TRBV29-1 | CSGGGGRYGYTF | TGCAGCGGGGGGGGGGGCCGGTATGGCTACACCTTC
TRBD2 | TRBJ2-3 | many | TRBV11-3 | CASSLDPAGGRDTQYF | TGTGCCAGCAGCTTAGATCCAGCGGGAGGCCGAGATACGCAGTATTTT
TRBD1 | TRBJ1-2 | many | TRBV20-1 | CSASTGVNYGYTF | TGCAGTGCGTCGACAGGGGTTAACTATGGCTACACCTTC
NA | TRBJ2-5 | many | TRBV7-2 | CASREQETQYF | TGTGCCAGCAGGGAACAAGAGACCCAGTACTTC